This T cell receptor beta chain was sequenced for a study of T cells after somatic rescue of genetic block. This clone was seen just once. CDR1 is SEHNR, CDR2 FQNEAQ, per germline (reference sequence). The CDR3 totals 14 residues. Trimming stripped 1 base from V and 10 bases from J, with 16 bases between. Clones were read by immunoSEQ multiplex PCR, and TCRdb kept only the in-frame ones, dropping some. The repertoire holds around 70,000 clones, with 80% to 95% as singletons. The chain employs TRBV7-9 and TRBJ1-1, with D perhaps TRBD1 (5 bases). Input material: peripheral blood mononuclear cells (PBMCs). The TCR sequence derives from a man aged 35 to 55. CDR3 nucleotides: TGTGCCAGCAGCTTAGGGTCACAAGGGCAGGGAGCTTTCTTT. The encoded protein is CASSLGSQGQGAFF.